The next 23 T cell receptor beta chains were all read from a single sample in a study of identical twins. Via MiXCR, TCRdb re-called the 5' RACE reads, giving one row per CDR3 protein. The top ten clones hold 4% to 5.5% of a sample with 700,000 or so distinct CDR3 sequences, around 20% of them seen once. The same specimen was also included in a second study, on T cells expressing NK-cell markers.

The sequencing input was PBMCs. These receptor sequences come from a woman younger than 35 in good health.

This clonotype was seen more than once but under ten times. The chain has TRBV5-1 and TRBJ2-1; D unclear. From germline, CDR1 is SGHRS and CDR2 YFSETQ. Trimming left V 0 bases short and J 8 bases short, with 21 bases between. The CDR3 sequence is 17 residues long. The CDR3 DNA sequence: TGCGCCAGCAGCTTGGTTTATCTTGCTGACCTGCTCGATGAGCAGTTCTTC. It codes for CASSLVYLADLLDEQFF.

The chain carries TRBV6-2 or TRBV6-3 and TRBJ2-1; TRBD2 aligns across 10 bases. Germline lookup yields CDR1 MNHEY and CDR2 SVGEGT. The V segment lost 6 bases and the J segment 10 bases; nucleotides outside the gene matches: 12. The CDR3 loop spans 15 amino acids. The CDR3: CASRRLAGGREEQFF. The CDR3 DNA follows: TGTGCCAGCAGACGATTAGCGGGAGGAAGAGAGGAGCAGTTCTTC.

The rearrangement joins TRBV9 to TRBJ2-1; tentative D call: TRBD2 (6 bases). The ends were cut back, 1 base at V and 0 bases at J, with 14 bases in the middle. CDR1 and CDR2 (germline): SGDLS, YYNGEE. CDR3 length equals 17 residues. CDR3 DNA: TGTGCCAGCAGCGTACCCAGTAGCGGAAGCTCCTACAATGAGCAGTTCTTC. This gives the protein CASSVPSSGSSYNEQFF.

The V and J genes are TRBV5-1 and TRBJ2-3, with a tentative D call TRBD2 (6 bases). CDR1 and CDR2 (germline): SGHRS, YFSETQ. V lost 4 bases to trimming and J lost 2 bases, with 17 bases between them. This CDR3 contains 16 residues. DNA of the CDR3: TGCGCCAGCAGCCCAGGGCTAGCGCCTTACACAGATACGCAGTATTTT. Protein sequence: CASSPGLAPYTDTQYF.

In this sample, this clonotype turned up a few times. The CDR3 region has the DNA TGTGCCAGCAGCAAAGTCGGCGGGGGGTTGAACGAGCAGTACTTC. Protein: CASSKVGGGLNEQYF. This chain connects TRBV7-6 to TRBJ2-7; TRBD2 matches 8 bases. The length of the CDR3 is 15 residues. Germline V gives CDR1 SGHVS, CDR2 FNYEAQ. The junction had 11 bases not matched to a gene; V was cut back by 5 bases and J by 5 bases.

This clonotype was recorded many times. The V and J genes are TRBV4-2 and TRBJ2-7; 9 nucleotides line up with TRBD1. Germline V gene sequence: CDR1 LGHNA, CDR2 YNFKEQ. J gave up 0 bases and V 4 bases, and 13 bases lay outside the gene matches. This CDR3 region has 18 residues. The CDR3 DNA is TGTGCCAGCAGCCTCCGGGACAGGGCTACTAAGAGCTCCTACGAGCAGTACTTC. Its protein product is CASSLRDRATKSSYEQYF.

V and J are TRBV20-1 and TRBJ1-2, with a possible D match to TRBD1 (5 bases). The CDR3 spans 12 residues. Germline V gene lookup returns CDR1 DFQATT and CDR2 SNEGSKA (reference sequence). V lost 0 bases to trimming and J lost 8 bases, with 10 bases between them. The CDR3 reads CSARDDQGGYTF. The CDR3 DNA is TGCAGTGCTAGAGATGATCAGGGAGGCTACACCTTC.

This clonotype was seen more than once but under ten times. The chain links TRBV10-3 to TRBJ2-7; either TRBD1 or TRBD2 may supply D (5 bases each). Germline-derived CDR1 and CDR2 are ENHRY and SYGVKD. This CDR3 contains 15 residues. Trimming took off 2 bases at V and 5 bases at J, with 16 bases between the two ends. The CDR3 sequence is CAISEPRGPSNEQYF. CDR3 nucleotides: TGTGCCATCAGTGAGCCACGGGGCCCTTCCAACGAGCAGTACTTC.

Only a few counts were recorded for this clonotype. The chain couples TRBV5-1 to TRBJ2-6; D gene uncertain. The CDR3 totals 14 residues. V lost 4 bases, J lost 0 bases, and 5 bases lay in between. Germline V gene sequence: CDR1 SGHRS, CDR2 YFSETQ. As DNA, the CDR3 is TGCGCCAGCAGCCACACCTCTGGGGCCAACGTCCTGACTTTC. The encoded protein is CASSHTSGANVLTF.

This clonotype showed up just a few times. J is TRBJ2-5 and V is TRBV7-2; 7 nucleotides agree with TRBD1. V gave up 0 bases and J gave up 3 bases; unmatched junction bases: 4. Germline CDR1 is SGHTA and CDR2 is FQGNSA. This CDR3 is built from 15 residues. The CDR3 is CASSLAGTEEETQYF. Here the CDR3 DNA reads TGTGCCAGCAGCTTAGCGGGGACAGAAGAAGAGACCCAGTACTTC.

As for this clonotype: A read error may produce the germline difference seen at one junction end. The CDR3 region is CATSRRGLVSFLF. DNA of the CDR3: TGTGCCACCAGCAGGCGCGGACTAGTTTCGTTCCTCTTC. The chain has TRBV15 and TRBJ2-1; 7 bases line up with TRBD2. Germline CDR1 LNHNV, CDR2 YYDKDF (reference sequence). The CDR3 runs to 13 residues.

There are many counts of this clonotype. Here the CDR3 DNA reads TGCAGCGTTGGGGGGAGCACCGGGGAGCTGTTTTTT. Protein product: CSVGGSTGELFF. The gene calls are TRBV29-1 and TRBJ2-2; D tentatively reads TRBD1 or TRBD2 (5 bases each). Germline V gives CDR1 SQVTM, CDR2 ANQGSEA. V lost 4 bases and J lost 4, with 7 bases in between. CDR3 length equals 12 residues.

The genes are TRBV9 and TRBJ2-5, with 7 bases that match TRBD2. The CDR3 sequence is 14 residues long. V shed 3 bases and J 6 bases; nucleotides not matched to a gene: 8. Germline lookup yields CDR1 SGDLS and CDR2 YYNGEE. CDR3 sequence (DNA): TGTGCCAGCAGCGATGGAGAAGCGGGGAAGACCCAGTACTTC. Residues: CASSDGEAGKTQYF. Full variable domain (missing parts from reference TRBV9 and TRBJ2-5): DSGVTQTPKHLITATGQRVTLRCSPRSGDLSVYWYQQSLDQGLQFLIQYYNGEERAKGNILERFSAQQFPDLHSELNLSSLELGDSALYFCASSDGEAGKTQYFGPGTRLLVL.

This clonotype came up a few times. The chain joins TRBV5-1 to TRBJ1-6; D possibly corresponds to TRBD1 (5 bases). This CDR3 is 14 amino acids long. Germline CDR1 SGHRS, CDR2 YFSETQ. V lost 4 bases and J 9 bases, leaving 14 bases between the germline ends. The CDR3 spells CASSVSGLLSPLHF. For the CDR3, the DNA is TGCGCCAGCAGCGTATCGGGACTGCTTTCACCCCTCCACTTT. The entire variable domain, with the rest obtained from reference TRBV5-1 and TRBJ1-6, is as follows: KAGVTQTPRYLIKTRGQQVTLSCSPISGHRSVSWYQQTPGQGLQFLFEYFSETQRNKGNFPGRFSGRQFSNSRSEMNVSTLELGDSALYLCASSVSGLLSPLHFGNGTRLTVT.

The chain recombines TRBV7-2 with TRBJ2-1; D uncertain. The ends were cut back, 0 bases at V and 6 bases at J, with 12 bases in the middle. The CDR3 is 15 amino acids. The germline CDR1 and CDR2 sequences are SGHTA and FQGNSA. In DNA, the CDR3 is TGTGCCAGCAGCTTAGCGCAGGTTCACATCAATGAGCAGTTCTTC. Its translation is CASSLAQVHINEQFF.

In the case of this clonotype: One end of the junction does not line up with germline, which may come from a read error. The chain carries TRBV6-6 and TRBJ2-7, with TRBD2 matching over 7 bases. Looked up from germline, CDR1 is MNHNY and CDR2 is SVGAGI (reference sequence). CDR3 length equals 12 residues. The CDR3 DNA follows: TGCGCGAGCGGGGCATTTACCTACGAGCAGTACTTC. Residues: CASGAFTYEQYF.

The chain has TRBV11-2 and TRBJ2-1, with a possible D match to TRBD2 (7 bases). Trimming shortened V by 3 bases and J by 8 bases, and 17 bases separated the two germline ends. This CDR3 has 15 amino acids. Germline V CDR1 and CDR2: SGHAT, FQNNGV. The CDR3 loop is CASSFHGGAGDEQFF. Written as DNA, the CDR3 is TGTGCCAGCAGCTTCCATGGGGGGGCAGGGGATGAGCAGTTCTTC.

This clonotype was observed at least ten times. V is TRBV6-2 or TRBV6-3 and J is TRBJ2-1; either TRBD1 or TRBD2 may supply D (6 bases each). Germline V gives CDR1 MNHEY, CDR2 SVGEGT. Trimming pared 6 bases from V and 0 bases from J, leaving 12 bases between. The length of the CDR3 is 15 residues. As DNA, the CDR3 is TGTGCCAGCAGAGGGGGGTCGAGCTCCTACAATGAGCAGTTCTTC. Protein product: CASRGGSSSYNEQFF.

The J gene is TRBJ1-5, the V gene TRBV20-1; possible D gene TRBD1, 5 bases. The CDR3 has 13 residues. With 3 bases removed from V and 6 bases from J, the gap between germline ends came to 12 bases. CDR1 and CDR2 from the germline V gene are DFQATT and SNEGSKA (reference sequence). The CDR3 bases are TGCAGTGCTAGGGGCAGGGAGAGTCAGCCCCAGCATTTT. This encodes CSARGRESQPQHF.

The rearrangement links TRBV7-2 to TRBJ1-5; D remains ambiguous. This CDR3 is 15 amino acids long. CDR1 SGHTA and CDR2 FQGNSA come from the germline V gene. Between the trimmed V and J ends, which lost 4 bases and 1 base, there was a span of 11 bases. The DNA for the CDR3 is TGTGCCAGCAGCTCGATGACCCAAAGCAATCAGCCCCAGCATTTT. Translating gives CASSSMTQSNQPQHF. The complete variable domain, with remaining parts taken from reference TRBV7-2 and TRBJ1-5, reads GAGVSQSPSNKVTEKGKDVELRCDPISGHTALYWYRQSLGQGLEFLIYFQGNSAPDKSGLPSDRFSAERTGGSVSTLTIQRTQQEDSAVYLCASSSMTQSNQPQHFGDGTRLSIL.

This clonotype was detected a few times. The chain uses TRBV20-1 and TRBJ2-3, with 11 positions matching TRBD2. Germline CDR1 DFQATT, CDR2 SNEGSKA (reference sequence). The CDR3 covers 15 residues. J gave up 4 bases and V 6 bases, and 9 bases lay outside the gene matches. The CDR3 nucleotides read TGCAGTGCCATAGCGGGAGGGCTTCCCCCAGATACGCAGTATTTT. Its translation is CSAIAGGLPPDTQYF.

This clonotype came up a few times. J is TRBJ2-7 and V is TRBV12-3 or TRBV12-4; perhaps D is TRBD1 or TRBD2 (5 bases each). The CDR3 runs to 16 residues. V lost 3 bases and J 5 bases, leaving 20 bases between the germline ends. The CDR3 here is CASSLGTQVQRDEQYF. The CDR3 nucleotides read TGTGCCAGCAGTTTGGGGACCCAGGTACAGCGCGACGAGCAGTACTTC.

The sample holds many counts of this clonotype. This rearrangement joins TRBV7-2 to TRBJ1-1, with D uncertain. Trimming removed 8 bases at V and 4 bases at J, with 11 bases between. The CDR3 extends over 12 amino acids. The germline CDR1 and CDR2 sequences are SGHTA and FQGNSA. The CDR3 here is CASRWGGTEAFF. CDR3 nucleotides: TGTGCCAGCCGCTGGGGAGGCACTGAAGCTTTCTTT.